This TCR beta chain was profiled in a study of PD-L1 blockade in urothelial cancer. In the study overall: Of about 29 patients, fewer than 27 were males with bladder-origin urothelial cancer.

J was trimmed by 8 bases and V by 4 bases; bases with no gene match: 5. The CDR3 contains 15 residues. Germline loops: CDR1 SGHNT, CDR2 YENEEA. Sequencing used immunoSEQ multiplex PCR; TCRdb keeps in-frame clones, though not all of them. The sample records 68,000 or so clones, roughly 80% being singletons. Described time point: pretreatment peripheral blood. This chain uses TRBV11-3 with TRBJ2-1, with 13 bases lining up with TRBD2. The source of this sequence is a man aged 70 or older with urothelial cancer. The sample in question was PBMCs, obtained around atezolizumab (anti-PD-L1) treatment. This CDR3 is CASSWGLAGRDEQFF. CDR3 DNA: TGTGCCAGCAGCTGGGGACTAGCGGGAAGGGATGAGCAGTTCTTC.